This paragraph reports one T cell receptor beta chain. What it binds is unknown. This sample is part of a study of cytotoxic CD8 clonotypes in ibrutinib-treated CLL. Study details: Patients: roughly ten relapsed/refractory, roughly 14 treatment-naive, some 18 IGHV unmutated. Collecting the response samples happened after a median 12 months of treatment, with a range of 6 to 36.

Broader study findings: Patients had baseline clonality above age-matched healthy donors, and this clonality moved with circulating CD8+ T-cell counts.

Germline trimming cut 4 bases from V and 4 bases from J; bases unmatched to any gene: 6. This CDR3 contains 14 residues. Germline CDR1 and CDR2: KGHSH and LQKENI. Here immunoSEQ multiplex PCR was the method, and the copy in TCRdb shows in-frame clones only, minus some. The sample lists under 200,000 clones, roughly 80% occurring once. This TCR derives from a human donor with chronic lymphocytic leukemia. V and J are TRBV18 and TRBJ1-2; 7 bases are a match to TRBD1. The sample consisted of PBMCs, taken after 24 months of ibrutinib treatment. CDR3 DNA: TGTGCCAGCTCACTACCGACAGGGAGCTATGGCTACACCTTC. It encodes CASSLPTGSYGYTF.